These 15 T cell receptor beta chains originate from one sample sequenced in a study of regulatory T cells in long-lasting Graves disease. Time point here: persistent/refractory GD, antithyroid drugs over 5 years with positive TRAb. Researchers made the TCR library from RNA that was extracted from PBMCs. Arm-PCR of CDR3 regions and iRepertoire HTBI primers were used to build TCR beta libraries. Each CDR3 protein gets one entry after TCRdb re-called the multiplex PCR reads with MiXCR. The sample lists about 460,000 distinct CDR3 sequences, about 20% occurring once. The sample consisted of peripheral blood mononuclear cells (PBMCs), taken when the disease was refractory, from a patient treated with antithyroid drugs. These TCRs come from a female donor with Graves disease.

Only a few counts were recorded for this clonotype. The chain couples TRBV12-3 or TRBV12-4 to TRBJ2-1; D not resolved. With 5 bases removed from V and 0 bases from J, the gap between germline ends came to 11 bases. The CDR3 covers 15 residues. The CDR3 coding sequence is TGTGCCAGCAGTCCACGGGCCTACTCCTACAATGAGCAGTTCTTC. Its protein is CASSPRAYSYNEQFF.

Of note for this clonotype: A single base separates this from a much larger clone, so it may be a read error. The rearrangement joins TRBV6-5 to TRBJ1-5; D gene uncertain. This CDR3 region has 13 residues. CDR1 is MNHEY and CDR2 is SVGAGI in the germline V gene. CDR3 DNA sequence: TGTGCCAGCAGTTACTCGGTTGGCCAGCCCCGGCATTTT. The encoded protein is CASSYSVGQPRHF.

This clonotype came up many times. V is TRBV12-3 or TRBV12-4 and J is TRBJ2-7; 15 bases match TRBD2. J was trimmed by 7 bases and V by 5 bases; bases with no gene match: 9. The CDR3 is 16 amino acids. The CDR3 here is CASSPMGLAGGGEQYF. The CDR3 nucleotides read TGTGCCAGCAGTCCAATGGGACTAGCGGGAGGAGGTGAGCAGTACTTC.

J is TRBJ1-1 and V is TRBV30, with TRBD1 as a possible D gene (5 bases). CDR1 and CDR2 from the germline V gene are GTSNPN and SVGIG (reference sequence). The CDR3 covers 14 residues. The V end lost 3 bases, the J end lost 1 base, and 12 bases lay between the germline ends. The CDR3 DNA is TGTGCCTGGAGGCCGGACATATGGAACACTGAAGCTTTCTTT. Residues: CAWRPDIWNTEAFF.

The rearrangement joins TRBV7-6 to TRBJ2-5; a possible D gene is TRBD2 (6 bases). V shed 3 bases and J shed 4 bases, with 18 bases lying between them. Germline loops: CDR1 SGHVS, CDR2 FNYEAQ. The CDR3 totals 16 residues. Here the CDR3 reads CASSFYADLARETQYF. DNA of the CDR3: TGTGCCAGCAGCTTCTACGCCGATCTAGCGAGAGAGACCCAGTACTTC.

The chain is built from TRBV19 and TRBJ2-3; D is possibly TRBD2 (5 bases). Germline V gene data show CDR1 as LNHDA and CDR2 as SQIVND (reference sequence). This CDR3 spans 15 amino acids. Trimming left V 7 bases short and J 3 bases short, with 17 bases between. Written as DNA, the CDR3 is TGTGCCAGTAAAGGGAGCGGAGAGGGTACAGATACGCAGTATTTT. Translating gives CASKGSGEGTDTQYF.

The V gene is TRBV30, the J gene TRBJ1-4; D might be TRBD1 (6 bases). Germline CDR1 and CDR2: GTSNPN and SVGIG (reference sequence). The V end was cut by 5 bases, the J end by 5 bases, with 15 bases between. This CDR3 has 14 residues. The DNA of the CDR3 is TGTGCCTGGCAAAGGGCAGGGGCAAATGAAAAACTGTTTTTT. It codes for CAWQRAGANEKLFF.

This clonotype was observed many times. The chain combines TRBV10-3 with TRBJ1-2; 10 positions match TRBD1. Per germline, CDR1 ENHRY and CDR2 SYGVKD. This CDR3 is built from 14 residues. Losses at the gene ends were 4 bases for V and 2 bases for J; bases not matched to a gene: 1. DNA of the CDR3: TGTGCCATCAGTGTGACAGGGGGCAACTATGGCTACACCTTC. This encodes CAISVTGGNYGYTF.

V usage is TRBV10-3 and J usage is TRBJ1-5; TRBD1 agrees at 8 bases. V dropped 6 bases and J dropped 3; count of bases not matched to a gene: 4. The CDR3 length is 14 residues. Looked up from germline, CDR1 is ENHRY and CDR2 is SYGVKD. CDR3 loop: CAIRGDRSNQPQHF. In DNA, the CDR3 is TGTGCCATCAGAGGGGACAGGTCCAATCAGCCCCAGCATTTT.

The chain carries TRBV4-1 and TRBJ1-5; D possibly corresponds to TRBD1 (5 bases). Trimming removed 3 bases at V and 7 bases at J, with 16 bases between. Germline-derived CDR1 and CDR2 are MGHRA and YSYEKL. The CDR3 has 15 amino acids. The DNA of the CDR3 is TGCGCCAGCAGCCATGACGCGGGGGGTTGGCAGCCCCAGCATTTT. As protein: CASSHDAGGWQPQHF.

This clonotype was seen a few times. J is TRBJ1-3 and V is TRBV20-1; possibly TRBD1 for D (5 bases). Looked up from germline, CDR1 is DFQATT and CDR2 is SNEGSKA (reference sequence). The CDR3 sequence is 16 residues long. V shed 6 bases and J shed 6 bases, with 24 bases lying between them. The CDR3 here is CSAHPPGTPGPNTIYF. DNA for the CDR3: TGCAGTGCCCACCCCCCCGGGACCCCGGGCCCAAACACCATATATTTT.

This clonotype was counted only a few times. The chain uses TRBV28 and TRBJ1-6; 8 nucleotides agree with TRBD1. Germline V gives CDR1 MDHEN, CDR2 SYDVKM. Germline trimming cut 8 bases from V and 9 bases from J; bases unmatched to any gene: 9. This CDR3 has 14 amino acids. For the CDR3, the DNA is TGTGCCAGCGGCCCAGACAGGGGAACTTCACCCCTCCACTTT. Its protein is CASGPDRGTSPLHF.

This clonotype appeared many times. The chain recombines TRBV12-3 or TRBV12-4 with TRBJ1-5, with D unresolved. The CDR3 consists of 13 residues. Trimming removed 2 bases at V and 7 bases at J, with 9 bases between. The CDR3 region is CASSLSSGQPQHF. The CDR3 DNA reads as TGTGCCAGCAGTTTATCCTCGGGGCAGCCCCAGCATTTT.

The table lists this clonotype with a few counts. The chain joins TRBV7-8 to TRBJ1-5, with D hard to call. CDR3 size: 17 residues. V lost 1 base and J 2 bases, leaving 15 bases between the germline ends. Germline V lookup: CDR1 SGHVS, CDR2 FQNEAQ. Here the CDR3 DNA reads TGTGCCAGCAGCTTAGGGTACTCTCGGCAGGGCAATCAGCCCCAGCATTTT. Translated: CASSLGYSRQGNQPQHF.

This clonotype was picked up a small number of times. The chain is built from TRBV29-1 and TRBJ2-7; possibly TRBD1 for D (5 bases). The CDR3 contains 12 residues. CDR1 SQVTM and CDR2 ANQGSEA come from the germline V gene. Trimming pared 4 bases from V and 4 bases from J, leaving 11 bases between. The CDR3 reads CSVVGARYEQYF. Written as DNA, the CDR3 is TGCAGCGTTGTAGGGGCGCGTTACGAGCAGTACTTC.